This T cell receptor beta chain stems from a study of blood T cell repertoires in COVID-19. As originally analysed: Estimation of nucleated cell counts was performed using reference gene primer amplification. Profiled with immunoSEQ multiplex PCR; TCRdb holds only in-frame clones, not every one. Clonal size and the V and J genes are those of that table, whereas D and trimming came from the DNA. The top ten hold about 0.84% of the sample, which has 95,000 to 150,000 clones, about two thirds seen once. Deletions cut 7 bases from V and 5 bases from J, with 24 bases between. Germline CDR1 is SEHNR and CDR2 is FQNEAQ (reference sequence). This CDR3 is built from 16 residues. This clone was counted at least ten times.

J is TRBJ2-7 and V is TRBV7-9; TRBD2 might be the D (6 bases). Sequenced material: peripheral blood. The source is a human donor with acute or convalescent COVID-19. The donor label of this sample is uncertain. The CDR3, as DNA: TGTGCCAGCACCCAAGGATGGGGACGGGAGTCTCACGAGCAGTACTTC. Amino acid sequence: CASTQGWGRESHEQYF. The whole variable domain, remainder taken from reference TRBV7-9 and TRBJ2-7, is DTGVSQNPRHKITKRGQNVTFRCDPISEHNRLYWYRQTLGQGPEFLTYFQNEAQLEKSRLLSDRFSAERPKGSFSTLEIQRTEQGDSAMYLCASTQGWGRESHEQYFGPGTRLTVT.